Each of the 27 T cell receptor beta chains below was sequenced from the same sample in a study of T cells in localized non-small cell lung cancer. TCRdb keeps only in-frame clones here, not all; method: immunoSEQ multiplex PCR. The repertoire holds approximately 30,000 clones, 88% seen once, with 3.5% to 5% in the top ten. The starting material was peripheral blood, obtained before any cancer treatment. The receptors were gathered from a woman aged 40-70 years with stage I lung adenocarcinoma.

This clone has just a few counts. The V gene is TRBV2, the J gene TRBJ1-5, with D possibly TRBD1 on 6 matching bases. Germline V gene lookup returns CDR1 SNHLY and CDR2 FYNNEI. V was shortened by 3 bases and J by 4 bases, with 16 bases between the two germline ends. CDR3 size: 16 residues. The CDR3 loop is CASSDRGDKVNQPQHF. CDR3 nucleotide sequence: TGTGCCAGCAGTGATAGGGGGGATAAAGTAAATCAGCCCCAGCATTTT. The full variable domain, in which reference TRBV2 and TRBJ1-5 provide the parts outside the CDR3, is EPEVTQTPSHQVTQMGQEVILRCVPISNHLYFYWYRQILGQKVEFLVSFYNNEISEKSEIFDDQFSVERPDGSNFTLKIRSTKLEDSAMYFCASSDRGDKVNQPQHFGDGTRLSIL.

The rearrangement uses TRBV11-2 and TRBJ1-1; no firm D call. Trimming took off 0 bases at V and 1 base at J, with 6 bases between the two ends. The CDR3 spans 14 residues. Germline V lookup: CDR1 SGHAT, CDR2 FQNNGV. This chain's CDR3 is CASSLEGKNTEAFF. CDR3 DNA: TGTGCCAGCAGCTTAGAGGGCAAGAACACTGAAGCTTTCTTT.

Only one count was recorded for this clone. V is TRBV2 and J is TRBJ2-7; a weak D match, TRBD1 (6 bases). CDR1 and CDR2 from the germline V gene are SNHLY and FYNNEI. The V and J ends lost 1 base and 3 bases respectively, with 13 bases between them. The CDR3 has 15 residues. CDR3: CASSEGNRADYEQYF. The DNA for the CDR3 is TGTGCCAGCAGTGAAGGTAACAGGGCAGACTACGAGCAGTACTTC.

The chain joins TRBV18 to TRBJ1-4; 8 bases fit TRBD1. Germline loops: CDR1 KGHSH, CDR2 LQKENI. V trimming: 3 bases; J trimming: 5 bases; junction bases outside the gene matches: 5. The CDR3 loop spans 15 amino acids. CDR3 sequence: CASSPDRVSNEKLFF. CDR3 nucleotides: TGTGCCAGCTCACCGGACAGGGTATCGAATGAAAAACTGTTTTTT.

The chain recombines TRBV11-3 with TRBJ2-7, with 9 nucleotides matching TRBD1. With 3 bases clipped from V and 5 bases from J, the junction kept 8 bases outside the gene matches. The CDR3 covers 15 residues. Germline V gives CDR1 SGHNT, CDR2 YENEEA. CDR3 sequence reads: CASSFTGTGSHEQYF. In nucleotides, the CDR3 is TGTGCCAGCAGCTTCACCGGGACAGGGAGCCACGAGCAGTACTTC.

Written as DNA, the CDR3 is TGTGCCACCGGGAAGGACACCTCCTACGAGCAGTACTTC. It encodes CATGKDTSYEQYF. The chain combines TRBV15 with TRBJ2-7, with D perhaps matching TRBD1 (5 bases). The CDR3 contains 13 residues. Trimming took 8 bases from V and 0 from J, leaving 11 bases between them. CDR1 and CDR2 (germline): LNHNV, YYDKDF (reference sequence). The complete variable domain, with remaining parts taken from reference TRBV15 and TRBJ2-7, reads DAMVIQNPRYQVTQFGKPVTLSCSQTLNHNVMYWYQQKSSQAPKLLFHYYDKDFNNEADTPDNFQSRRPNTSFCFLDIRSPGLGDTAMYLCATGKDTSYEQYFGPGTRLTVT.

This clone was seen once. The chain has TRBV30 and TRBJ1-1; D unresolved. With 5 bases removed from V and 0 bases from J, the gap between germline ends came to 13 bases. This CDR3 spans 14 amino acids. From germline, CDR1 is GTSNPN and CDR2 SVGIG (reference sequence). CDR3 amino acids: CAWVGWALNTEAFF. CDR3 in DNA: TGTGCCTGGGTCGGATGGGCGCTGAACACTGAAGCTTTCTTT.

The chain joins TRBV4-3 to TRBJ1-2; D is unclear. V dropped 0 bases and J dropped 2 bases, with 7 bases sitting between them. Germline CDR1 reads LGHNA; CDR2 reads YSLEER. The CDR3 contains 14 residues. In DNA form, the CDR3 reads TGCGCCAGCAGCCAAGAGGCGTTGAACTATGGCTACACCTTC. Protein product: CASSQEALNYGYTF.

The chain is built from TRBV7-3 and TRBJ1-1; 9 bases map to TRBD1. V was clipped by 2 bases and J by 4 bases; unmatched bases: 11. The germline CDR1 and CDR2 sequences are SGHTA and FQGTGA. There are 17 residues in the CDR3. CDR3 nucleotide sequence: TGTGCCAGCAGCTTAGGACAGGGGAAAGGCGATAGCACTGAAGCTTTCTTT. Encoded protein: CASSLGQGKGDSTEAFF. Supplemented by reference TRBV7-3 and TRBJ1-1, the full variable domain reads GAGVSQTPSNKVTEKGKYVELRCDPISGHTALYWYRQSLGQGPEFLIYFQGTGAADDSGLPNDRFFAVRPEGSVSTLKIQRTERGDSAVYLCASSLGQGKGDSTEAFFGQGTRLTVV.

The V gene is TRBV10-2, the J gene TRBJ2-1; D call uncertain. With 4 bases removed from V and 9 bases from J, the gap between germline ends came to 10 bases. From germline, CDR1 is WSHSY and CDR2 SAAADI. This CDR3 spans 12 amino acids. The CDR3 here is CASSVTIPEQFF. The DNA of the CDR3 is TGCGCCAGCAGTGTCACTATCCCTGAGCAGTTCTTC.

The rearrangement uses TRBV19 and TRBJ1-4; 8 positions agree with TRBD1. The CDR3 is 15 amino acids. CDR1 LNHDA and CDR2 SQIVND come from the germline V gene (reference sequence). V was pared by 4 bases and J by 3 bases, with 4 bases of the junction left unmatched. CDR3 region: CASSSRQGPNEKLFF. DNA for the CDR3: TGTGCCAGTAGTAGCAGACAGGGGCCTAATGAAAAACTGTTTTTT.

The chain carries TRBV9 and TRBJ1-5; 8 positions match TRBD1. From germline, CDR1 is SGDLS and CDR2 YYNGEE. The length of the CDR3 is 14 residues. V shed 4 bases and J 2 bases; nucleotides not matched to a gene: 2. In DNA form, the CDR3 reads TGTGCCAGCAGCCCGGGACAGGGCAATCAGCCCCAGCATTTT. Encoded protein: CASSPGQGNQPQHF.

The V gene is TRBV6-1, the J gene TRBJ1-1, with TRBD1 matching over 11 bases. Germline CDR1 and CDR2: MNHNS and SASEGT. The CDR3 contains 14 residues. The trim removed 4 bases at V and 5 bases at J, leaving 3 bases unmatched. CDR3 in DNA: TGTGCCAGCAGTGCCGGACAGGGGGCAACTGAAGCTTTCTTT. This sequence encodes CASSAGQGATEAFF.

CDR3 in amino acids: CASSFGWTEAFF. The DNA of the CDR3 is TGTGCCAGCAGCTTTGGCTGGACTGAAGCTTTCTTT. The V gene is TRBV5-6, the J gene TRBJ1-1; D gene ambiguous. This CDR3 has 12 residues. The V end lost 2 bases, the J end lost 5 bases, and 7 bases lay between the germline ends. Germline V gives CDR1 SGHDT, CDR2 YYEEEE.

This clone was counted a single time. The chain joins TRBV20-1 to TRBJ1-3; no definite D call. Germline-derived CDR1 and CDR2 are DFQATT and SNEGSKA (reference sequence). With 3 bases removed from V and 2 bases from J, the gap between germline ends came to 2 bases. The CDR3 has 11 amino acids. This CDR3 is CSARTGNTIYF. In DNA, the CDR3 is TGCAGTGCTAGGACTGGAAACACCATATATTTT.

The chain has TRBV11-2 and TRBJ1-1; D gene uncertain. Deletions cut 0 bases from V and 11 bases from J, with 13 bases between. The CDR3 consists of 13 residues. CDR1 SGHAT and CDR2 FQNNGV come from the germline V gene. Written as DNA, the CDR3 is TGTGCCAGCAGCTTAGATAGGCGTCGGGTGGCTTTCTTT. Protein product: CASSLDRRRVAFF.

The chain uses TRBV30 and TRBJ2-1; D perhaps matches TRBD1 (5 bases). The CDR3 runs 15 residues. The V gene's germline CDR1 is GTSNPN and CDR2 SVGIG (reference sequence). The V end lost 0 bases, the J end lost 8 bases, and 17 bases lay between the germline ends. This CDR3 reads CAWSVLSGWSDEQFF. In nucleotides, the CDR3 is TGTGCCTGGAGTGTACTCTCAGGGTGGTCGGATGAGCAGTTCTTC.

The chain links TRBV6-5 to TRBJ2-5; TRBD1 aligns across 7 bases. V lost 2 bases and J lost 5; bases outside the gene matches: 8. Germline V gene sequence: CDR1 MNHEY, CDR2 SVGAGI. The CDR3 runs 15 residues. This chain's CDR3 is CASSYRDRVYETQYF. The CDR3 bases are TGTGCCAGCAGTTACCGAGACAGGGTTTATGAGACCCAGTACTTC.

The rearrangement links TRBV5-1 to TRBJ2-3; D is unresolved. This CDR3 is 14 amino acids long. With 4 bases removed from V and 2 bases from J, the gap between germline ends came to 11 bases. CDR1 and CDR2 (germline): SGHRS, YFSETQ. The CDR3 DNA sequence: TGCGCCAGCAGCCTACGGGCTTCCACAGATACGCAGTATTTT. Translated: CASSLRASTDTQYF.

This chain connects TRBV7-3 to TRBJ1-1, with D unresolved. The germline gives CDR1 SGHTA, CDR2 FQGTGA. Trimming pared 3 bases from V and 3 bases from J, leaving 5 bases between. CDR3 length: 12 residues. For the CDR3, the DNA is TGTGCCAGCAGCTTTGATTACACTGAAGCTTTCTTT. It codes for CASSFDYTEAFF.

This clone was detected a few times. The chain has TRBV7-9 and TRBJ1-4; tentatively, D is TRBD1 (5 bases). V shed 0 bases and J shed 4 bases, with 6 bases lying between them. Germline CDR1 SEHNR, CDR2 FQNEAQ (reference sequence). CDR3 size: 14 residues. The CDR3 sequence is CASSLAQVNEKLFF. CDR3 DNA sequence: TGTGCCAGCAGCTTAGCACAGGTTAATGAAAAACTGTTTTTT.

This rearrangement joins TRBV5-1 to TRBJ2-1; no clear D. V was shortened by 0 bases and J by 0 bases, with 7 bases between the two germline ends. Germline V gene lookup returns CDR1 SGHRS and CDR2 YFSETQ. This CDR3 spans 15 amino acids. CDR3 region: CASSLGMSSYNEQFF. The CDR3 bases are TGCGCCAGCAGCTTGGGGATGAGCTCCTACAATGAGCAGTTCTTC.

This chain links TRBV5-4 with TRBJ2-3, with D tentatively TRBD1 or TRBD2 (6 bases each). Germline loops: CDR1 SGHNT, CDR2 YYREEE (reference sequence). Trimming shortened V by 0 bases and J by 4 bases, and 15 bases separated the two germline ends. The CDR3 runs 16 residues. The CDR3 spells CASSLGVLGGADTQYF. The CDR3 bases are TGTGCCAGCAGCTTGGGAGTTTTGGGGGGCGCAGATACGCAGTATTTT.

The CDR3 DNA is TGTGCCAGCAGCTCGGGCGGGACAGGGACGTCGGGAGGGGCCAACGTCCTGACTTTC. Protein: CASSSGGTGTSGGANVLTF. This chain joins TRBV5-4 and TRBJ2-6; 9 bases agree with TRBD1. This CDR3 has 19 amino acids. Germline V lookup: CDR1 SGHNT, CDR2 YYREEE (reference sequence). V was clipped by 3 bases and J by 4 bases; unmatched bases: 14.

The table lists this clone with a count of one. V usage is TRBV6-5 and J usage is TRBJ2-1; D may match TRBD1 or TRBD2 (5 bases each). Trimming took off 5 bases at V and 8 bases at J, with 10 bases between the two ends. This CDR3 is 12 amino acids long. The germline CDR1 and CDR2 sequences are MNHEY and SVGAGI. The CDR3 DNA is TGTGCCAGCAGTCCCGGGGCCTATGAGCAGTTCTTC. Encoded protein: CASSPGAYEQFF.

The V and J genes are TRBV6-6 and TRBJ2-7, with 9 bases identical to TRBD1. The CDR3 length is 15 residues. The germline CDR1 and CDR2 sequences are MNHNY and SVGAGI (reference sequence). After removal of 6 bases from V and 5 bases from J, the junction contained 11 bases not matched to a gene. The CDR3 region has the DNA TGTGCCAGCAGAACACAGGGGGCCGTTGAGGACGAGCAGTACTTC. This translates into CASRTQGAVEDEQYF.

The chain has TRBV7-9 and TRBJ1-1, with 8 bases matching TRBD1. Trimming removed 4 bases from V and 4 bases from J; junction bases left unmatched: 8. Germline V gene lookup returns CDR1 SEHNR and CDR2 FQNEAQ (reference sequence). The CDR3 has 15 residues. CDR3 sequence reads: CASSSTQGAGTEAFF. In DNA, the CDR3 is TGTGCCAGCAGCTCTACCCAGGGGGCAGGCACTGAAGCTTTCTTT.